A selection of T cell receptor beta chains follows, all from one sample in a study of technical replicates of blood from several donors. Profiling relied on immunoSEQ multiplex PCR, and the TCRdb table lists in-frame clones only, not all of them. This table holds 55,000 to 75,000 clones, over 75% found once. The sequenced sample was PBMCs. All receptors derive from a human donor in good health. Some clones in this sample may be carry-over from other donors' samples. Each CDR3 is given with its conserved first and last residue. D genes are given only for firm matches. Expanded clones are given a class, and other clones once, few, many or no size at all.

TRBV5-5	once	TRBJ1-2	TRBD1	TGTGCCAGCAGCTACAGGGGTTACTATGGCTACACCTTC	CASSYRGYYGYTF
TRBV9	-	TRBJ2-1	TRBD2	TGTGCCAGCAGCCCCTTAGGGACTAGCGTCATGGGAGAGCAGTTCTTC	CASSPLGTSVMGEQFF
TRBV4-2	once	TRBJ1-3	-	TGTGCCAGCAGCCAAGTGACAGCTTCTGGAAACACCATATATTTT	CASSQVTASGNTIYF
TRBV20-1	-	TRBJ1-2	-	TGCAGTGCTAGGGACATCGGCTACACCTTC	CSARDIGYTF
TRBV30	-	TRBJ2-1	TRBD2	TGTGCCTGGAGTGGGTTAGGCGGGAGGGTCTCCTACAATGAGCAGTTCTTC	CAWSGLGGRVSYNEQFF
TRBV4-2	-	TRBJ2-3	TRBD2	TGTGCCAGCAGCCAAGATTGGACTAGAAGCACAGATACGCAGTATTTT	CASSQDWTRSTDTQYF
TRBV5-1	-	TRBJ2-3	-	TGCGCCAGCAGCTTAGGACTTAGCACAGATACGCAGTATTTT	CASSLGLSTDTQYF
TRBV10-3	-	TRBJ1-6	-	TGTGCCATCAGTGAGTCCGAGGTCCAGATAACCAAAAGCTCCTATAATTCACCCCTCCACTTT	CAISESEVQITKSSYNSPLHF
TRBV18	-	TRBJ1-2	-	TGTGCCAGCTCACCACAGGACTACCTGGGGAACTATGGCTACACCTTC	CASSPQDYLGNYGYTF
TRBV7-9	-	TRBJ2-7	-	TGTGCCAGCAGCGCTCGCGGGGACTTGTCCTACGAGCAGTACTTC	CASSARGDLSYEQYF
TRBV5-5	-	TRBJ1-1	-	TGTGCCAGCAGCCTGATCGGGGGGGGTACTGAAGCTTTCTTT	CASSLIGGGTEAFF
TRBV30	-	TRBJ2-7	TRBD1	TGTGCCTACAGGACAGGGACCTACGAGCAGTACTTC	CAYRTGTYEQYF
TRBV5-1	-	TRBJ2-1	-	TGCGCCAGCAGCTTAGGCGAGGCCAATGAGCAGTTCTTC	CASSLGEANEQFF
TRBV9	-	TRBJ2-2	-	TGTGCCAGCAGGCCCGCTCCTACCTGGAACACCGGGGAGCTGTTTTTT	CASRPAPTWNTGELFF
TRBV29-1	-	TRBJ2-1	TRBD2	TGCAGCGTTGTTGGACTAGCGGGAGGAGGGGGTGAGCAGTTCTTC	CSVVGLAGGGGEQFF
TRBV20-1	-	TRBJ1-2	-	TGCAGTGCTAGGAGAAACTATGGCTACACCTTC	CSARRNYGYTF
TRBV7-2	-	TRBJ2-5	TRBD2	TGTGCCAGCAGCTTTAGCGGGGGGCCCCCCCAAGAGACCCAGTACTTC	CASSFSGGPPQETQYF
TRBV11-1	-	TRBJ2-7	-	TGTGCCAGCAGCCCGGGTGAAGTTCTCTACGAGCAGTACTTC	CASSPGEVLYEQYF
TRBV11-3	-	TRBJ1-5	TRBD1	TGTGCCAGCAGCTCCTCCTACCGCTTGGACAGGCGCAATCAGCCCCAGCATTTT	CASSSSYRLDRRNQPQHF
TRBV10-3	-	TRBJ2-3	-	TGTGCCATCAGTTTCCAAACAAGGGGGGGGGTCGGTACGCAGTATTTT	CAISFQTRGGVGTQYF
TRBV11-2	few	TRBJ1-1	TRBD1	TGTGCCAGCAGCTCGGTCAGGGGGCTCGGTACTGAAGCTTTCTTT	CASSSVRGLGTEAFF
TRBV7-8	-	TRBJ1-4	-	TGTGCCAGCAGCCCCAGGGTGGTTGAAAAACTGTTTTTT	CASSPRVVEKLFF
TRBV6-4	-	TRBJ2-7	TRBD2	TGTGCCAGCAGTCCCGGACTAGCGGGAACCTACGAGCAGTACTTC	CASSPGLAGTYEQYF
TRBV14	-	TRBJ2-3	TRBD2	TGTGCCAGCAGCCTGGGACTAGCCCCCACAGATACGCAGTATTTT	CASSLGLAPTDTQYF
TRBV6-5	-	TRBJ1-2	-	TGTGCCAGCAGTTACTCGGCAGGAAATTTTAACTATGGCTACACCTTC	CASSYSAGNFNYGYTF
TRBV7-2	-	TRBJ2-2	-	TGTGCCAGCAGCTTAGTACCGCGGGGGGAGCTGTTTTTT	CASSLVPRGELFF
TRBV7-2	-	TRBJ2-1	-	TGTGCCAGCAGCTTAGTGGCCAATGAGCAGTTCTTC	CASSLVANEQFF
TRBV7-2	once	TRBJ1-5	TRBD1	TGTGCCAGCAGCCCCGAAGGGGGCAGGGGAGCGGCCCAGCATTTT	CASSPEGGRGAAQHF
TRBV4-2	-	TRBJ2-5	-	TGTGCCAGCAGCCAAGATCAGGATGGGGGGAAGGAGACCCAGTACTTC	CASSQDQDGGKETQYF
TRBV30	-	TRBJ2-1	-	TGTGCCTGGATTCGACTAGTACCCTACAATGAGCAGTTCTTC	CAWIRLVPYNEQFF
TRBV7-9	few	TRBJ2-2	-	TGTGCCGCTAAAGGGGGACCCGGGGAGCTGTTTTTT	CAAKGGPGELFF
TRBV5-1	-	TRBJ1-2	TRBD1	TGCGCCAGCAGCTGGGGACAGGGTGGAGGCTATGGCTACACCTTC	CASSWGQGGGYGYTF
TRBV14	-	TRBJ1-2	-	TGTGCCAGCAGCCGAGCGACAGAAAACTATGGCTACACCTTC	CASSRATENYGYTF
TRBV25-1	-	TRBJ2-6	-	TGTGCCAGCAGTGAATTTGGTGGGTCTCGGGCTGGGGCCAACGTCCTGACTTTC	CASSEFGGSRAGANVLTF
TRBV7-6	-	TRBJ2-1	-	TGTGCCAGCAGCTTAGCCGAGGGCCTCGACAATGAGCAGTTCTTC	CASSLAEGLDNEQFF
TRBV4-3	-	TRBJ1-2	-	TGCGCCAGCAGCCAAGGAGGCCTCGCCGGTGGCTACACCTTC	CASSQGGLAGGYTF
TRBV9	-	TRBJ1-3	-	TGTGCCAGCAGCGTAGCTCGGAGTATGACAGCAGACACCATATATTTT	CASSVARSMTADTIYF
TRBV12-5	few	TRBJ1-1	-	TGTGCTAGTGTTTCCTATAATGAAGCTTTCTTT	CASVSYNEAFF
TRBV19	-	TRBJ1-2	TRBD1	TGTGCCAGTAGATCCCAGATACAGGGGAGAAACTATGGCTACACCTTC	CASRSQIQGRNYGYTF
TRBV10-2	-	TRBJ2-5	-	TGCGCCAGCAGTGAAGAGCCAACCCCGTACCAAGAGACCCAGTACTTC	CASSEEPTPYQETQYF
TRBV5-1	once	TRBJ2-3	-	TGCGCCAGCAGCTTGGGAAGGGGTTTGACAGATACGCAGTATTTT	CASSLGRGLTDTQYF
TRBV28	once	TRBJ2-1	TRBD2	TGTGCCAGCAGACGACCCCTAGCGGGAACATCCTACAATGAGCAGTTCTTC	CASRRPLAGTSYNEQFF
TRBV9	-	TRBJ2-5	TRBD2	TGTGCCAGCAGCCCCTATGCGGGAGGGGAGACCCAGTACTTC	CASSPYAGGETQYF
TRBV6-5	-	TRBJ2-7	-	TGTGCCAGCAGTATAGACAGAAGAGGAAGCGAGCAGTACTTC	CASSIDRRGSEQYF
TRBV30	-	TRBJ1-1	TRBD1	TGTGCCTGGAGGACCAGGGACAGGTATATTTTCTTT	CAWRTRDRYIFF
TRBV5-1	-	TRBJ2-7	-	TGCGCCAGCAGCTTGAATTACGGTGACGAGCAGTACTTC	CASSLNYGDEQYF
TRBV5-6	once	TRBJ1-6	-	TGTGCCAGCAGCTTGAGGTCGGGGGAAGTAAATAATTCACCCCTCCACTTT	CASSLRSGEVNNSPLHF
TRBV10-3	-	TRBJ2-7	TRBD1	TGTGCCATCAGGGGGACAGGGCCAAGCTCCTACGAGCAGTACTTC	CAIRGTGPSSYEQYF